The T cell receptor beta chain described here comes from a study of T cells in Graves' hyperthyroidism and ophthalmopathy. Study-wide findings and caveats: Ophthalmopathy was identified by the model a median about 6.4 months ahead of onset.

Concerning this clonotype: The antigen is unknown.

TCR beta CDR3 regions were amplified from RNA transcripts. HTBI primers were employed in a first-round RT-PCR of the TCR CDR3. Via MiXCR, TCRdb re-called the multiplex PCR reads, giving one row per CDR3 protein. This sample has 800,000 or so distinct CDR3 sequences; over 35% occur once, and the top ten carry 7.5% to 9.5%. V lost 3 bases and J 9 bases, leaving 18 bases between the germline ends. The CDR3 extends over 14 amino acids. CDR1 and CDR2 (germline): SGDLS, YYNGEE. The sequencing sample was made of blood. This sequence was found in a man younger than 35 with Graves' hyperthyroidism. The chain is built from TRBV9 and TRBJ2-5, with a tentative D call TRBD2 (7 bases). Written as DNA, the CDR3 is TGTGCCAGCAGCGCGGGGAGGGGGATGGCGCCCCAGTACTTC. Its translation is CASSAGRGMAPQYF.